Listed below are T cell receptor beta chains from one sample, sequenced in a study of CD8+ T cells in alopecia areata. Measured with immunoSEQ multiplex PCR; TCRdb has only the in-frame clones, and not every one. Of 60,000 to 85,000 clones listed, around 65% are singletons. The specimen comprised CD8+ T cells sorted from blood, sampled at week 24, from a patient treated with tofacitinib. The receptors derive from a human donor with alopecia areata. Each CDR3 is given with its conserved first and last residue. The D gene is left open where the match is weak. Where a row states a size, it is once, few, many or the class of an expanded clone; other rows omit it.

d_gene,v_gene,j_gene,abundance,CDR3nt,CDR3aa
TRBD1,TRBV27,TRBJ1-1,NA,TGTGCCAGCAGTTCAGGGGGCGCGGGGGCTTTCTTT,CASSSGGAGAFF
NA,TRBV28,TRBJ2-7,NA,TGTGCCAGCAGTTTAATAGGAGCCTACGAGCAGTACTTC,CASSLIGAYEQYF
NA,TRBV27,TRBJ1-5,NA,TGTGCCAGCAGTTCCCCCAATCAGCCCCAGCATTTT,CASSSPNQPQHF
TRBD1,TRBV5-1,TRBJ2-4,NA,TGCGCCAGCAGCCCGGGACAGAAAAACATTCAGTACTTC,CASSPGQKNIQYF
NA,TRBV19,TRBJ2-3,NA,TGTGCCAGTAGCCTGGGTGCAGATACGCAGTATTTT,CASSLGADTQYF
NA,TRBV19,TRBJ2-7,NA,TGTGCCAGTAGTGCATCCGGGACAAGATACGAGCAGTACTTC,CASSASGTRYEQYF
TRBD1,TRBV4-1,TRBJ1-5,NA,TGCGCCAGCAGCCAGGACAGGGAGAGCAATCAGCCCCAGCATTTT,CASSQDRESNQPQHF
TRBD1,TRBV6-5,TRBJ1-2,NA,TGTGCCAGCAGCCTGACAGGGACCTATGGCTACACCTTC,CASSLTGTYGYTF
NA,TRBV27,TRBJ2-7,once,TGTGCCAGCAGTTTTGGCACAGACTACGAGCAGTACTTC,CASSFGTDYEQYF
NA,TRBV5-1,TRBJ2-4,NA,TGCGCCAGCAGCTATGAGGGGGACATTCAGTACTTC,CASSYEGDIQYF
NA,TRBV4-1,TRBJ2-3,NA,TGCGCCAGCAGCCAAGTAGGTCTGGACAGCACAGATACGCAGTATTTT,CASSQVGLDSTDTQYF
TRBD1,TRBV5-6,TRBJ2-7,NA,TGTGCCAGCAGCTTTGTTAACAGGGGGCCGTACGAGCAGTACTTC,CASSFVNRGPYEQYF
NA,TRBV2,TRBJ1-1,once,TGTGCCAGCATCATCCACGGGGGCCAGAGTGAAGCTTTCTTT,CASIIHGGQSEAFF
NA,TRBV7-2,TRBJ2-1,NA,TGTGCCAGCAGCTCCGGGTTAGTGCCATACAATGAGCAGTTCTTC,CASSSGLVPYNEQFF
TRBD1,TRBV27,TRBJ1-2,few,TGTGCCAGCCGGGGACAGGGGGCAAACGGCTACACCTTC,CASRGQGANGYTF
NA,TRBV30,TRBJ2-1,NA,TGTGCCTGGAGTGATTACAATGAGCAGTTCTTC,CAWSDYNEQFF
NA,TRBV4-3,TRBJ2-7,NA,TGCGCCAGCAGCCAAGTGTTGGGAACCTACGAGCAGTACTTC,CASSQVLGTYEQYF
NA,TRBV9,TRBJ1-4,few,TGTGCCAGCAGCGCACCAGGGGCAGGCCTTAATGAAAAACTGTTTTTT,CASSAPGAGLNEKLFF
NA,TRBV6-4,TRBJ2-1,NA,TGTGCCAGCAGTCCTAACTCCTACAATGAGCAGTTCTTC,CASSPNSYNEQFF
NA,TRBV5-6,TRBJ2-1,once,TGTGCCAGCAGCATGCGGGACAGTTACAATGAGCAGTTCTTC,CASSMRDSYNEQFF
NA,TRBV7-8,TRBJ2-3,NA,TGTGCCAGCAGCTTTCCTTATTCCAATCCGGCGCAGTATTTT,CASSFPYSNPAQYF
NA,TRBV14,TRBJ2-5,few,TGTGCCAGCAGCCACCAAGAGACCCAGTACTTC,CASSHQETQYF
NA,TRBV7-2,TRBJ2-1,NA,TGTGCCAGCAGCTCAAAAGATCAATTCTACAATGAGCAGTTCTTC,CASSSKDQFYNEQFF
NA,TRBV6-5,TRBJ2-1,many,TGTGCCAGCAGTTACGAGGGGAATGAGCAGTTCTTC,CASSYEGNEQFF
NA,TRBV25-1,TRBJ2-7,NA,TGTGCCAGCAGAGACGCAGGGTCCTACGAGCAGTACTTC,CASRDAGSYEQYF
NA,TRBV7-9,TRBJ2-1,NA,TGTGCCAGCAGCTTAAGCGGGACAATATACAATGAGCAGTTCTTC,CASSLSGTIYNEQFF
NA,TRBV4-1,TRBJ2-1,NA,TGCGCCAGCAGCCAACCCAAGGGGTGGATTGAGCAGTTCTTC,CASSQPKGWIEQFF
TRBD2,TRBV4-2,TRBJ2-1,NA,TGTGCCAGCAGCCAAGCTGGGACTAGCGCCGGCAATGAGCAGTTCTTC,CASSQAGTSAGNEQFF
NA,TRBV4-1,TRBJ2-7,once,TGCGCCAGCAGCCAAGAAGGGGGAGTTGACGAGCAGTACTTC,CASSQEGGVDEQYF
TRBD1,TRBV7-9,TRBJ1-2,once,TGTGCCAGCAGCTTAGGGACAGGGTTTGGCTACACCTTC,CASSLGTGFGYTF
NA,TRBV13,TRBJ2-7,NA,TGTGCCAGCAGCTTTAGCGGATCCTACGAGCAGTACTTC,CASSFSGSYEQYF
NA,TRBV4-1,TRBJ1-2,few,TGCGCCAGCAGCCACCAGGGGAACGACTATGGCTACACCTTC,CASSHQGNDYGYTF
TRBD1,TRBV27,TRBJ2-7,NA,TGTGCCAGCAGTTACGGACAGGGGACCTACGAGCAGTACTTC,CASSYGQGTYEQYF
NA,TRBV6-6,TRBJ2-1,NA,TGTGCCAGCAGTACGGAGCCGGCGGTGGATGAGCAGTTCTTC,CASSTEPAVDEQFF
NA,TRBV14,TRBJ2-7,many,TGTGCCAGCAGCCAAGGGACATCCTTATCCAGCGAGCAGTACTTC,CASSQGTSLSSEQYF
NA,TRBV21-1,TRBJ1-1,NA,TGTGCCAGCAGCAAGGGTTACAGGGACGACACTGAAGCTTTCTTT,CASSKGYRDDTEAFF
NA,TRBV6-1,TRBJ1-1,few,TGTGCCAGCAGTGCCCTCCCCCGGGGTAGGGACACTGAAGCTTTCTTT,CASSALPRGRDTEAFF
TRBD1,TRBV29-1,TRBJ2-1,few,TGCAGCGTCGTAGGACAGGGTGACAATGAGCAGTTCTTC,CSVVGQGDNEQFF
TRBD2,TRBV7-8,TRBJ2-1,NA,TGTGCCAGCAGCCACGAGGTGCGGGAGGGCCGTTCCTACAATGAGCAGTTCTTC,CASSHEVREGRSYNEQFF
NA,TRBV29-1,TRBJ2-3,few,TGCAGCGTTGAAGATCGGAGAACAGATACGCAGTATTTT,CSVEDRRTDTQYF
NA,TRBV28,TRBJ1-1,NA,TGTGCCAGCAGTTCCCGGGGCCTCCCGAACACTGAAGCTTTCTTT,CASSSRGLPNTEAFF